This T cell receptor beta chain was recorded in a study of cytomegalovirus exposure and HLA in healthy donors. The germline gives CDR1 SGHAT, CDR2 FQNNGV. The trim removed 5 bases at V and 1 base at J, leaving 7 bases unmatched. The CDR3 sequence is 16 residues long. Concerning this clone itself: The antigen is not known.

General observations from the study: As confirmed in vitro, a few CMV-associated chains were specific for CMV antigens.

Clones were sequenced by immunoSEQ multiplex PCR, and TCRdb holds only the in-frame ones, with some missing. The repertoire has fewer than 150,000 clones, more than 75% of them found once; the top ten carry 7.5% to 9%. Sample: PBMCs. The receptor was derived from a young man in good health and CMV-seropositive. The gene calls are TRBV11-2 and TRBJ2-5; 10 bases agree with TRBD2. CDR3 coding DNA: TGTGCCAGCAGCGCGTGGACTAGCGGAGGCCAAGAGACCCAGTACTTC. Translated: CASSAWTSGGQETQYF.